The 25 T cell receptor beta chains reported below all come from one sample, sequenced in a study of cytomegalovirus exposure and HLA in healthy donors. It was with 60 Vbeta and 13 Jbeta primers that the PCR ran. Repertoires were generated with immunoSEQ multiplex PCR, while TCRdb's copy carries only in-frame clones and drops some. The profile covers about 150,000 clones, with around 10% appearing a single time and 1.5% to 2% taken by the ten largest. The material sequenced was PBMCs. The source is a male donor in good health and CMV-seronegative.

There are a few counts of this clone. The chain links TRBV5-1 to TRBJ2-2; 9 nucleotides align to TRBD2. CDR3 length: 16 amino acids. Germline V gene lookup returns CDR1 SGHRS and CDR2 YFSETQ. With 3 bases clipped from V and 5 bases from J, the junction kept 8 bases outside the gene matches. The CDR3 region is CASSSTAGGRTGELFF. In DNA, the CDR3 is TGCGCCAGCAGCTCAACAGCGGGAGGACGTACCGGGGAGCTGTTTTTT. The whole variable domain, filled in from reference TRBV5-1 and TRBJ2-2, reads KAGVTQTPRYLIKTRGQQVTLSCSPISGHRSVSWYQQTPGQGLQFLFEYFSETQRNKGNFPGRFSGRQFSNSRSEMNVSTLELGDSALYLCASSSTAGGRTGELFFGEGSRLTVL.

This clone has just a few counts. The junction does not match germline at one end; this may be a read error. J is TRBJ1-3 and V is TRBV28, with D unresolved. The length of the CDR3 is 15 residues. The germline V gene has CDR1 MDHEN and CDR2 SYDVKM. CDR3 DNA: TGTGCCGGCAGTCCCCGGGGTTACTCTGGAAACACCATATATTTT. This encodes CAGSPRGYSGNTIYF. Together with reference TRBV28 and TRBJ1-3, the CDR3 gives the full variable domain: DVKVTQSSRYLVKRTGEKVFLECVQDMDHENMFWYRQDPGLGLRLIYFSYDVKMKEKGDIPEGYSVSREKKERFSLILESASTNQTSMYLCAGSPRGYSGNTIYFGEGSWLTVV.

This sequence joins TRBV27 and TRBJ2-1; D gene uncertain. V lost 3 bases and J 5 bases, leaving 11 bases between the germline ends. The CDR3 is 14 residues long. Germline V lookup: CDR1 MNHEY, CDR2 SMNVEV (reference sequence). CDR3 DNA: TGTGCCAGCAGTTTTCGGGTGTTGAACAATGAGCAGTTCTTC. It specifies CASSFRVLNNEQFF.

The genes are TRBV2 and TRBJ2-7, with TRBD1 matching over 9 bases. The germline V gene encodes CDR1 SNHLY and CDR2 FYNNEI. The CDR3 consists of 14 residues. Trimming at V came to 0 bases and at J to 4 bases, leaving 1 base not matched to a gene. This CDR3 reads CASSEATGGYEQYF. CDR3 in DNA: TGTGCCAGCAGTGAAGCGACAGGGGGATACGAGCAGTACTTC.

The V call is TRBV27, the J call TRBJ2-7; TRBD2 matches 14 bases. Germline CDR1 reads MNHEY; CDR2 reads SMNVEV (reference sequence). J gave up 0 bases and V 6 bases, and 7 bases lay outside the gene matches. The CDR3 spans 17 residues. CDR3 nucleotides: TGTGCCAGCAGCCGTCGACTAGCGGGAGGGATCTCCTACGAGCAGTACTTC. Its translation: CASSRRLAGGISYEQYF.

This chain links TRBV5-1 with TRBJ2-7; TRBD1 might be the D (6 bases). Germline lookup yields CDR1 SGHRS and CDR2 YFSETQ. V was cut by 1 base and J by 2 bases, with 10 bases left in between. The CDR3 sequence is 14 residues long. The CDR3 sequence: CASSLTGSPYEQYF. The CDR3 DNA reads as TGCGCCAGCAGCTTGACAGGGTCCCCCTACGAGCAGTACTTC.

There are a few counts of this clone. The CDR3 sequence is CASSYTGYNEQFF. CDR3 DNA sequence: TGCGCCAGCAGCTATACAGGTTACAATGAGCAGTTCTTC. The chain links TRBV5-1 to TRBJ2-1, with D possibly being TRBD1 (5 bases). V lost 3 bases and J lost 4, with 8 bases in between. Looked up from germline, CDR1 is SGHRS and CDR2 is YFSETQ. The CDR3 totals 13 residues.

In this sample, this clone turned up a few times. The chain links TRBV7-2 to TRBJ1-5; 8 bases match TRBD1. The CDR3 sequence is 14 residues long. The germline CDR1 and CDR2 sequences are SGHTA and FQGNSA. The ends lost 4 bases at V and 6 bases at J; junction bases unmatched: 5. CDR3 sequence: CASSSTGGAQPQHF. CDR3 DNA: TGTGCCAGCAGCTCCACAGGGGGGGCTCAGCCCCAGCATTTT.

This clone was detected a few times. This chain connects TRBV9 to TRBJ2-3, with D possibly being TRBD2 (6 bases). CDR3 length: 16 residues. Trimming took 3 bases from V and 2 from J, leaving 16 bases between them. In germline, CDR1 is SGDLS, CDR2 YYNGEE. This CDR3 is CASSAAWEDSTDTQYF. CDR3 DNA sequence: TGTGCCAGCAGCGCAGCCTGGGAGGACTCCACAGATACGCAGTATTTT.

The chain recombines TRBV4-3 with TRBJ2-3, with 11 bases that match TRBD2. The CDR3 loop spans 16 amino acids. CDR1 is LGHNA and CDR2 is YSLEER in the germline V gene. V dropped 0 bases and J dropped 7; count of bases not matched to a gene: 6. The CDR3 nucleotides read TGCGCCAGCAGCCAAGATGAACTAGCGGGAGTAAATACGCAGTATTTT. It encodes CASSQDELAGVNTQYF.

The V gene is TRBV19, the J gene TRBJ1-1, with TRBD1 identical over 7 bases. Germline CDR1 LNHDA, CDR2 SQIVND (reference sequence). Germline trimming cut 9 bases from V and 1 base from J; bases unmatched to any gene: 8. The CDR3 consists of 14 residues. This CDR3 is CASTSTGSNTEAFF. As DNA, the CDR3 is TGTGCCAGCACCTCGACAGGGTCGAACACTGAAGCTTTCTTT.

This chain uses TRBV2 with TRBJ1-5; 7 bases line up with TRBD1. This CDR3 comprises 15 residues. Germline CDR1 is SNHLY and CDR2 is FYNNEI. Trimming cost V 4 bases and J 5 bases; bases outside gene matches: 8. The CDR3 spells CASSGGTEAYQPQHF. For the CDR3, the DNA is TGTGCCAGCAGTGGCGGGACAGAGGCTTATCAGCCCCAGCATTTT.

The chain links TRBV19 to TRBJ2-3; a weak D match, TRBD2 (6 bases). In germline, CDR1 is LNHDA, CDR2 SQIVND (reference sequence). Trimming cost V 6 bases and J 0 bases, with 10 bases left between them. The CDR3 totals 14 residues. The CDR3, as DNA: TGTGCCAGTAGACCCGCGGGGAGCACAGATACGCAGTATTTT. Translated, it gives CASRPAGSTDTQYF.

This clone has a handful of counts. The V call is TRBV28, the J call TRBJ2-7; 9 bases match TRBD1. This CDR3 contains 14 residues. The V segment lost 6 bases and the J segment 4 bases; nucleotides outside the gene matches: 7. Germline V gene lookup returns CDR1 MDHEN and CDR2 SYDVKM. The CDR3 region is CASRQGQGAYEQYF. The DNA for the CDR3 is TGTGCCAGCAGACAGGGACAGGGCGCTTACGAGCAGTACTTC.

The chain is built from TRBV11-1 and TRBJ1-1; unclear D gene. The CDR3 is made up of 14 amino acids. Trimming cost V 2 bases and J 1 base, with 8 bases left between them. Germline V gives CDR1 SGHAT, CDR2 FQDESV (reference sequence). For the CDR3, the DNA is TGTGCCAGCAGCTTAATGTTCCGGAACACTGAAGCTTTCTTT. Translation: CASSLMFRNTEAFF.

This clone was counted only a few times. The chain uses TRBV5-6 and TRBJ2-1; 7 bases are shared with TRBD2. Unmatched junction bases numbered 15, after V lost 4 bases and J lost 8 bases. The V gene's germline CDR1 is SGHDT and CDR2 YYEEEE. This CDR3 is built from 16 residues. The CDR3 DNA is TGTGCCAGCAGCAGACCGGGACTAAGGGCTCTCGATGAGCAGTTCTTC. Translating it yields CASSRPGLRALDEQFF.

The chain uses TRBV27 and TRBJ1-2; D perhaps matches TRBD1 (6 bases). V was clipped by 5 bases and J by 0 bases, with 7 bases between them. Germline V gene data show CDR1 as MNHEY and CDR2 as SMNVEV (reference sequence). CDR3 length equals 13 residues. In DNA form, the CDR3 reads TGTGCCAGCAGTCGGACAGCTAACTATGGCTACACCTTC. It encodes CASSRTANYGYTF.

The chain joins TRBV5-6 to TRBJ1-5; D call uncertain. This CDR3 is 16 amino acids long. The germline gives CDR1 SGHDT, CDR2 YYEEEE. V was clipped by 0 bases and J by 2 bases, with 12 bases between them. The CDR3 reads CASSLGGRSGNQPQHF. The CDR3 region has the DNA TGTGCCAGCAGCTTGGGAGGGAGAAGCGGCAATCAGCCCCAGCATTTT.

The chain combines TRBV19 with TRBJ2-3, with 7 bases that match TRBD1. The germline V gene encodes CDR1 LNHDA and CDR2 SQIVND (reference sequence). V trimming: 10 bases; J trimming: 1 base; junction bases outside the gene matches: 5. The CDR3 runs to 13 residues. In DNA, the CDR3 is TGTGCCAATAGAGGACAGGGCACAGATACGCAGTATTTT. It encodes CANRGQGTDTQYF.

The V and J genes are TRBV19 and TRBJ2-1; 14 nucleotides agree with TRBD2. The junction had 7 bases not matched to a gene; V was cut back by 3 bases and J by 6 bases. This CDR3 comprises 17 residues. Germline CDR1 is LNHDA and CDR2 is SQIVND (reference sequence). The CDR3 DNA sequence: TGTGCCAGTAGTATGGGACTAGCGGGAGTAAGCAGCAATGAGCAGTTCTTC. It encodes CASSMGLAGVSSNEQFF. Together with reference TRBV19 and TRBJ2-1, the CDR3 gives the full variable domain: DGGITQSPKYLFRKEGQNVTLSCEQNLNHDAMYWYRQDPGQGLRLIYYSQIVNDFQKGDIAEGYSVSREKKESFPLTVTSAQKNPTAFYLCASSMGLAGVSSNEQFFGPGTRLTVL.

This clone came up a few times. The CDR3 DNA reads TGTGCCAGCAGTACGACAGGGGCAAACACTGAAGCTTTCTTT. Residues: CASSTTGANTEAFF. The gene calls are TRBV28 and TRBJ1-1, with 8 bases fitting TRBD1. Trimming removed 5 bases from V and 2 bases from J; junction bases left unmatched: 4. The germline CDR1 and CDR2 sequences are MDHEN and SYDVKM. The CDR3 contains 14 residues.

V is TRBV18 and J is TRBJ1-4, with 10 bases that match TRBD1. The germline V gene encodes CDR1 KGHSH and CDR2 LQKENI. The CDR3 is 14 residues long. Trimming cost V 6 bases and J 6 bases; bases outside gene matches: 4. The DNA for the CDR3 is TGTGCCAGCTCTCCGGGACAGGGGTATGAAAAACTGTTTTTT. Its protein product is CASSPGQGYEKLFF.

The chain joins TRBV4-1 to TRBJ2-7; 7 bases are shared with TRBD1. This CDR3 contains 16 residues. The germline gives CDR1 MGHRA, CDR2 YSYEKL. With V trimmed by 0 bases and J by 3 bases, 8 bases remained unmatched. The CDR3 bases are TGCGCCAGCAGCCAAGAGAGGGCAGGGGGTTTCTACGAGCAGTACTTC. This encodes CASSQERAGGFYEQYF.

The chain recombines TRBV5-4 with TRBJ2-5, with D possibly being TRBD1 (6 bases). The end of the DNA fits TRBJ2-7 better, so the J call may be wrong. The germline V gene has CDR1 SGHNT and CDR2 YYREEE (reference sequence). The CDR3 contains 14 residues. The CDR3 DNA reads TGTGCCAGCAGCTTGGGGACAGAAAACTACGAGCAGTACTTC. This gives the protein CASSLGTENYEQYF.

This clone was seen a few times. The chain combines TRBV7-6 with TRBJ2-1; a weak D match, TRBD1 (5 bases). Between the trimmed V and J ends, which lost 0 bases and 9 bases, there was a span of 15 bases. This CDR3 has 15 residues. Germline CDR1 is SGHVS and CDR2 is FNYEAQ. CDR3 in amino acids: CASSLAETGQGEQFF. CDR3 nucleotide sequence: TGTGCCAGCAGCTTAGCGGAAACGGGCCAGGGTGAGCAGTTCTTC.